This TCR beta chain was profiled in a study of T-cell memory formation after mild COVID-19. Study outcomes and limitations: Clones shrinking between day 15 and 85 showed a balanced CD4/CD8 split, and those that grew later tilted toward CD4+.

TCRdb independently ran MiXCR on the 5' RACE reads; one entry per CDR3 protein. The sample includes about 50,000 distinct CDR3 sequences, roughly 12% seen only once; the top ten take approximately 25%. Germline V gene data show CDR1 as MGHRA and CDR2 as YSYEKL. Trimming removed 4 bases from V and 1 base from J, with 13 bases in between. CDR3 length equals 16 residues. With respect to this clonotype: Its cognate antigen is unknown.

This chain uses TRBV4-1 with TRBJ2-2, with D perhaps matching TRBD2 (6 bases). The sequencing input was PBMCs or a T cell subset sorted from them (not recorded which). This receptor was taken from a man between 18 and 35 years old who had mild COVID-19 (a few samples of this study predate the infection). Cell type and time point are not known. The CDR3 is CASSRRGPQNTGELFF. In DNA, the CDR3 is TGCGCCAGCAGCCGGCGGGGTCCACAGAACACCGGGGAGCTGTTTTTT.